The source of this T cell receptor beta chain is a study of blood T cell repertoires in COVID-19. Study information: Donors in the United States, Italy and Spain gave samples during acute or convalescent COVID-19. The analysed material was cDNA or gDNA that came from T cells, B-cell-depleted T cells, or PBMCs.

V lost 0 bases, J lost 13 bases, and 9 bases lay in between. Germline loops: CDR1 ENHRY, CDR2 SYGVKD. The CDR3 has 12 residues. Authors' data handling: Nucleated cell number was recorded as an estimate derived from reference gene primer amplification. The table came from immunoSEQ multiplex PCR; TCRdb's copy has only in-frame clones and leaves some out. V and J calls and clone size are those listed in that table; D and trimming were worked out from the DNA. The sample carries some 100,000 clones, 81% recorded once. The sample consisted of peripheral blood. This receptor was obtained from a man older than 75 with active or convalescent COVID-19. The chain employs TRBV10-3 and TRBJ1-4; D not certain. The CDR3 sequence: CAISESTEGLFF. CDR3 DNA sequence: TGTGCCATCAGTGAGTCGACGGAGGGACTGTTTTTT.